This T cell receptor (beta chain) was found in a study of cytomegalovirus exposure and HLA in healthy donors (dated by TCRdb to the late 2010s). Background for the entire study: An earlier analysis of 587 of the donors reported approximately 290 Gb of sequence data and approximately 110 million unique TCR beta sequences from 150 million to 200 million T cells. Using immunosequencing, the study profiled T cell repertoires from fewer than 700 subjects and related those repertoires to cytomegalovirus serostatus. In a later analysis, previously published TCR beta repertoires from 550 to 700 donors were re-analyzed and high-resolution HLA genotyping was added so that TCR occurrence patterns could be studied. Donor age, sex, ethnicity and CMV serostatus were compiled together with the repertoire data. All discovery cohort repertoires had been generated on a single sequencing platform. Among some 410 genotyped donors of the cohort, an average of roughly 230,000 unique TCR beta nucleotide sequences was sequenced per donor, of which about 19% were non-productive. A later genetic analysis took genome-wide SNP genotypes for about three fifths of the 666 donors and used that subset as a discovery cohort. In the later analysis, no new phenotypic data were used to find candidate immune exposures; instead, reliance was placed on TCR beta sequences and their occurrence across donors. Class I and class II HLA loci were covered by the typing at four-digit resolution. The number of donors typed differed by locus, with about 620-630 for A, B, C, DRB1 and DQB1, about 500 for DQA1, about 610 for DPA1, and around 460 for DPB1. Roughly 300 gigabases of sequencing data and 70 million to 100 million unique TCR sequences made up an early release that covered under 750 HLA-typed donors. Among the approximately 430 genotyped donors, around 79% belonged to the genetic ancestry cluster associated with self-reported Caucasian donors. Four or five DR-DQ haplotypes were handled as single units for association and clustering because linkage in the cohort was strong. The study was designed to test whether signatures of past pathogen exposure could be identified by cataloging public T cell receptors. High-throughput TCR immunosequencing, statistical association of individual TCRs with disease status, and machine learning were combined to predict cytomegalovirus infection status. Along with the 666-subject first cohort, a separate validation cohort of over a hundred different subjects was used. An earlier analysis of about 620 of the donors applied high-throughput TCR beta sequencing to assess whether each TCR beta V gene segment acted as functional or pseudogenic. The paper as a whole reports these results and caveats: Immune exposure information for the cohort was limited to CMV serostatus. In a later analysis, HLA-associated TCR beta chains were found to be more clonally expanded and to have lower generation probabilities than equally common non-associated chains. The earlier analysis of some 560 of the donors excluded some 16 rarely observed V segments, including chromosome 9 orphons, because counts were too low. HLA typing was unavailable for some donors at each locus, so association tests used only the typed subset. In a later genetic analysis, fewer N-insertions in productive TCRs were reported among donors in an Asian-associated ancestry cluster than the approximately 670-donor mean. The authors suggested that the approach could potentially be generalized to other disease states and immunological phenotypes. A later analysis associated roughly 17,000 TCR beta sequences with specific HLA alleles at a false discovery rate of 0.05. A further reported finding was that TCR beta sequences accurately predicted the HLA-A and HLA-B alleles for most subjects in the first cohort. When HLA alleles, especially DR and DQ, strongly co-occurred, attributing TCR associations to individual alleles was difficult. In a later genetic analysis, a missense DCLRE1C variant was associated with V-gene and J-gene trimming of TCR beta chains, and the association was replicated in an independent cohort. The 87-base-pair reads could not distinguish some IMGT-functional V segments, including TRBV6-2 and TRBV6-3, so those segments were excluded. In a later analysis, the rate of TCR association differed among HLA loci, with DRB1 alleles having the most associated TCRs and HLA-C alleles having the fewest. The classifier was reported to diagnose cytomegalovirus status with high specificity and sensitivity in both the original and validation cohorts. A group of highly shared sequence variants was considered likely to be a technical artifact of the sequencing pipeline. An earlier analysis of 450 to 750 of the donors showed that most TCR beta V segments appeared in productive rearrangements either about 90% or about 30% of the time, which broadly matched IMGT annotations. Roughly uniform sequencing depth across donors was assumed in presence/absence analyses, although this assumption may not hold. In vitro tests confirmed that three of the cytomegalovirus-associated TCR beta chains recognize cytomegalovirus antigens. Most TCR sequences were observed very rarely across donors, whereas some public TCRs were present in many individuals. A total of fewer than 200 TCR beta chains were listed by the study as associated with cytomegalovirus. In a later analysis, several top co-occurrence clusters were reported to appear linked to parvovirus B19, influenza, CMV and Epstein-Barr virus. Only TCR beta chains were sequenced in this cohort, and the absence of alpha or paired-chain data limited detectable features. Most CMV-associated TCR beta chains appeared to be HLA-restricted in a later analysis, and the HLA associations seemed to be driven largely by CMV exposure. Linkage disequilibrium might explain the correlated functional status among segregating V segments, but an unknown experimental factor could not be excluded.

Inclusive of the bounding cysteine and phenylalanine, the CDR3 is 12 residues long. The entry retains the CDR3 DNA only, 36 bases that are in frame from base 1. According to the germline V gene (reference sequence), CDR1 reads GTSNPN and CDR2 reads SVGIG. V is clipped by 0 bases and J by 6 bases, and the sequence between their germline boundaries is 9 bases long. Libraries were made using the immunoSEQ multiplex PCR assay. For the multiplex PCR, a mixture combining 60 forward primers for TCR Vbeta segments and 13 reverse primers for TCR Jbeta segments was used. A multiplex PCR assay on genomic DNA amplified the CDR3 region of rearranged TCR beta genes. Amplified TCR beta libraries were sequenced as 87-base-pair reads on the Illumina HiSeq System. Under the source paper's analysis protocol: A later analysis tallied roughly 80 million unique TCR beta chains across the 700 or so repertoires, and about 10 million of those chains were shared by two or more donors. Raw reads were error-corrected and collapsed into unique sequences with a nearest-neighbor algorithm that merged closely related sequences to remove PCR and sequencing errors. CDR3 sequences were aligned to IMGT reference sequences to assign V, D and J gene segments. For a sequence to be retained, a match of at least six nucleotides to both a V gene segment and a J gene segment was required. A rearrangement counted as productive if the CDR3 had no stop codons and remained in frame with V and J, and every other rearrangement counted as non-productive. Following IMGT convention, CDR3 was defined as the stretch from the second conserved V-encoded cysteine up to the conserved J-encoded phenylalanine. The earlier analysis of a few hundred of the donors excluded sequences that lacked an unambiguous match to a single V gene segment. In an earlier analysis of 500 to 750 of the donors, V segments were called functional above 56.7% productive rearrangements and were called segregating when the between-donor standard deviation exceeded 5%. To diagnose cytomegalovirus status from the catalog of TCR beta chain sequences, a statistical classification framework was built. A later analysis assigned V and J genes by comparing TCR nucleotide sequences with IMGT/GENE-DB human TR gene sequences. The TCRdist pipeline was used in a later analysis to assign CDR3 sequences and most-parsimonious VDJ recombination scenarios. A later analysis defined each TCR beta chain by its CDR3 amino acid sequence plus V-gene family, and excluded reads lacking a unique V-gene family. As a way to deal with suspected cross-contamination and a sequencing artifact, a later analysis dropped hundreds of nucleotide sequences that were highly shared and had low generation probability. In a later analysis, a clonal expansion index was calculated for each public chain from normalized within-repertoire ranks of inferred template counts. In a later analysis, generation probabilities were computed using a VDJ recombination model fitted to out-of-frame rearrangements, and the results were checked against IGoR. A later analysis scored TCR-TCR, TCR-HLA and TCR-CMV co-occurrence with hypergeometric tests, applying a repertoire-size bias correction to TCR pairs. To estimate false discovery rates, a later analysis permuted the HLA or CMV assignments 20 times. In a later analysis, co-occurring TCRs were grouped with DBSCAN, and TCRdist sequence similarity was added when clustering was performed within HLA-allele-positive subsets. Repertoires with fewer than 30,000 or more than 120,000 public chains were left out of co-occurrence clustering, as were a few repertoires with anomalous nucleotide sharing. In its TCRdb copy, this immuneACCESS table keeps in-frame sequences only and misses some clones. Where compared with another copy, unresolved V genes explain less than half of these, and the others have no known cause. V, J and clone size derive from that table, while D and trimming were established from the DNA sequence. This sample gives roughly 97,000 clones in total; roughly 85% of them show up just once. Roughly 5% of the sample lies in the top ten.

The cohort was made up of approximately 700 healthy bone marrow donors. Cohort members were all nominally healthy when sampled, although unrecorded immune exposures were likely present. The donor tested CMV seropositive, placing the donor among the approximately 290 seropositive members of the cohort. A peripheral blood sample was collected from each donor, and TCR beta sequencing was performed on peripheral blood mononuclear cells. The Qiagen DNeasy Blood Extraction Kit was used to extract genomic DNA from the blood cell samples. With respect to this clone: Its antigen is not yet known. No base-level quality is on record; no much larger clone is a single base apart.

The rearranged chain carries TRBV30 and TRBJ2-7; the D gene is perhaps TRBD2, from 6 matching bases. Sequenced sample: PBMCs. The clonotype originates from a man between 60 and 75 years old in good health and CMV-seropositive. The DNA sequence is as follows: TGTGCCTGGAGTGTACCCGGGGGCGAGCAGTACTTC. This encodes CAWSVPGGEQYF.